The 25 T cell receptor beta chains below come from one sample, sequenced in a study of T cell repertoires in cytomegalovirus infection. From the reads, TCRdb called clonotypes with MiXCR, one entry per CDR3 protein. The sample records 480,000 or so distinct CDR3 sequences, about 11% being singletons. Sequenced input: PBMCs. All receptors come from a human donor in good health (CMV status not recorded). Some clones in this sample may be carry-over from other donors' samples.

This clonotype was recorded many times. The chain carries TRBV13 and TRBJ2-6; D possibly corresponds to TRBD1 (6 bases). CDR3 length: 16 residues. Germline V lookup: CDR1 PRHDT, CDR2 FYEKMQ (reference sequence). V lost 6 bases to trimming and J lost 4 bases, with 16 bases between them. The CDR3 protein is CASRGPTGTGANVLTF. CDR3 coding DNA: TGTGCCAGCAGGGGGCCCACAGGGACGGGGGCCAACGTCCTGACTTTC.

Comments on this clonotype: This could be a read error, since a much larger clone is one nucleotide away. The chain employs TRBV2 and TRBJ2-4, with no clear D. This CDR3 has 12 residues. Germline V CDR1 and CDR2: SNHLY, FYNNEI. The CDR3 protein is CASRGTQNTQYF. The CDR3 DNA reads as TGTGCCAGCAGGGGAACACAAAACACTCAGTACTTC.

The table lists this clonotype with a few counts. This rearrangement joins TRBV20-1 to TRBJ2-3; 10 bases line up with TRBD2. V shed 3 bases and J 2 bases; nucleotides not matched to a gene: 5. This CDR3 contains 15 residues. Germline V gives CDR1 DFQATT, CDR2 SNEGSKA (reference sequence). The DNA for the CDR3 is TGCAGTGCTAGCGCTAGCGGGGGCCCCACAGATACGCAGTATTTT. This translates into CSASASGGPTDTQYF.

The sample holds a few counts of this clonotype. The rearrangement uses TRBV6-1 and TRBJ2-1; D not certain. This CDR3 region has 16 residues. The V end lost 6 bases, the J end lost 7 bases, and 22 bases lay between the germline ends. The germline CDR1 and CDR2 sequences are MNHNS and SASEGT. In DNA form, the CDR3 reads TGTGCCAGCAGCTCTAGGAAGCGAGGCACACGTAATGAGCAGTTCTTC. This sequence encodes CASSSRKRGTRNEQFF.

As regards this clonotype: A single base separates this from a much larger clone, so it may be a read error. The chain couples TRBV20-1 to TRBJ2-2, with D perhaps TRBD2 (5 bases). This CDR3 contains 13 residues. Trimming removed 6 bases at V and 6 bases at J, with 14 bases between. The germline CDR1 and CDR2 sequences are DFQATT and SNEGSKA (reference sequence). The CDR3 DNA follows: TGCAGTGCCCCGGGAATGCTGGCCGGGGAGCTGTTTTTT. Translating gives CSAPGMLAGELFF.

The rearrangement links TRBV12-5 to TRBJ2-2; 11 positions agree with TRBD2. There are 17 residues in the CDR3. V was pared by 2 bases and J by 5 bases, with 7 bases of the junction left unmatched. CDR1 is LGHNT and CDR2 is FRNRAP in the germline V gene. CDR3 nucleotides: TGTGCTAGTGGTTTGTACATTCTAGCGGGAGGAACCGGGGAGCTGTTTTTT. It translates to CASGLYILAGGTGELFF.

V usage is TRBV6-6 and J usage is TRBJ2-1; D unresolved. V shed 5 bases and J shed 6 bases, with 11 bases lying between them. The germline V gene encodes CDR1 MNHNY and CDR2 SVGAGI (reference sequence). The CDR3 is made up of 13 amino acids. CDR3 sequence reads: CASSDGPSNEQFF. The CDR3 nucleotides are TGTGCCAGCAGTGACGGACCCAGCAATGAGCAGTTCTTC.

The V and J genes are TRBV9 and TRBJ2-5, with D maybe TRBD2 (5 bases). Germline V gene lookup returns CDR1 SGDLS and CDR2 YYNGEE. Deletions cut 0 bases from V and 1 base from J, with 10 bases between. The CDR3 consists of 15 residues. CDR3 coding DNA: TGTGCCAGCAGCGTAGAGGGAGACCCCCAAGAGACCCAGTACTTC. It is translated as CASSVEGDPQETQYF.

A single count supports this clonotype. The chain joins TRBV2 to TRBJ1-2; no firm D call. Trimming took off 1 base at V and 3 bases at J, with 12 bases between the two ends. The CDR3 contains 15 residues. Germline CDR1 SNHLY, CDR2 FYNNEI. The CDR3 region is CASSEGAGWDYGYTF. As DNA, the CDR3 is TGTGCCAGCAGTGAAGGGGCCGGGTGGGACTATGGCTACACCTTC.

Many counts were recorded for this clonotype. This chain connects TRBV27 to TRBJ1-2; D remains unclear. Between the trimmed V and J ends, which lost 7 bases and 2 bases, there was a span of 14 bases. There are 14 residues in the CDR3. CDR1 and CDR2 (germline): MNHEY, SMNVEV (reference sequence). The CDR3: CASKVGPQNYGYTF. The CDR3 coding sequence is TGTGCCAGCAAGGTGGGCCCTCAGAACTATGGCTACACCTTC.

The chain couples TRBV6-5 to TRBJ1-5; weak D call: TRBD1 (6 bases). The CDR3 extends over 16 amino acids. V lost 6 bases to trimming and J lost 7 bases, with 22 bases between them. Germline CDR1 reads MNHEY; CDR2 reads SVGAGI. The CDR3 DNA reads as TGTGCCAGCAGCCCATCGGCGGTGGGGGGCGGACAGCCCCAGCATTTT. The encoded protein is CASSPSAVGGGQPQHF.

A remark on this clonotype: This may come from a read error, since a much larger clone is one base off. The rearrangement joins TRBV6-2 or TRBV6-3 to TRBJ2-7; the D is unclear. CDR1 is MNHEY, CDR2 SVGEGT, per germline. Trimming took off 5 bases at V and 4 bases at J, with 12 bases between the two ends. This CDR3 spans 13 amino acids. The CDR3 DNA follows: TGTGCCAGCAGTACTGGCGGAGAGTACGAGCAGTACTTC. Amino acid sequence: CASSTGGEYEQYF.

J is TRBJ1-5 and V is TRBV3-1; no definite D call. V lost 5 bases and J lost 1, with 15 bases in between. The germline CDR1 and CDR2 sequences are LGHDT and YNNKEL (reference sequence). The length of the CDR3 is 16 residues. CDR3 nucleotides: TGTGCCAGCAGCTCGCGGCCCCCCGGGAGCAATCAGCCCCAGCATTTT. Translated: CASSSRPPGSNQPQHF. Filled out from reference TRBV3-1 and TRBJ1-5, the complete variable domain reads DTAVSQTPKYLVTQMGNDKSIKCEQNLGHDTMYWYKQDSKKFLKIMFSYNNKELIINETVPNRFSPKSPDKAHLNLHINSLELGDSAVYFCASSSRPPGSNQPQHFGDGTRLSIL.

This clonotype was recorded many times. The chain combines TRBV25-1 with TRBJ1-2; 9 bases map to TRBD1. Germline trimming cut 1 base from V and 9 bases from J; bases unmatched to any gene: 3. Germline V gene data show CDR1 as MGHDK and CDR2 as SYGVNS. There are 13 residues in the CDR3. The CDR3 DNA follows: TGTGCCAGCAGTGAATGGGACAGGGATCGCTACACCTTC. This gives the protein CASSEWDRDRYTF.

This clonotype showed up many times. The V and J genes are TRBV12-3 or TRBV12-4 and TRBJ1-1; D gene uncertain. This CDR3 has 11 amino acids. Trimming stripped 6 bases from V and 5 bases from J, with 7 bases between. The CDR3 nucleotides are TGTGCCAGCAGCCCACGGACTGAAGCTTTCTTT. Translated, it gives CASSPRTEAFF.

This clonotype was observed at least ten times. The V and J genes are TRBV11-3 and TRBJ2-1; 9 bases are shared with TRBD1. This CDR3 region has 15 residues. From germline, CDR1 is SGHNT and CDR2 YENEEA. Unmatched junction bases numbered 7, after V lost 5 bases and J lost 5 bases. The chain's CDR3 is CASSPWTGEHNEQFF. The CDR3 DNA reads TGTGCCAGCAGCCCCTGGACAGGGGAGCACAATGAGCAGTTCTTC.

This clonotype has a handful of counts. The rearrangement links TRBV5-6 to TRBJ1-1, with D unresolved. The germline gives CDR1 SGHDT, CDR2 YYEEEE. This CDR3 spans 15 amino acids. Trimming took 3 bases from V and 4 from J, leaving 16 bases between them. CDR3 sequence (DNA): TGTGCCAGCAGCTCGCCCTTTGGACGGGGCACTGAAGCTTTCTTT. Translating it yields CASSSPFGRGTEAFF.

The chain carries TRBV24-1 and TRBJ2-3; 14 positions match TRBD2. Germline CDR1 reads KGHDR; CDR2 reads SFDVKD. The CDR3 spans 17 residues. V lost 4 bases and J lost 4; bases outside the gene matches: 6. The CDR3 region is CATSEAGLAGVADTQYF. CDR3 sequence (DNA): TGTGCCACCAGTGAGGCGGGACTAGCGGGAGTGGCAGATACGCAGTATTTT.

Ten or more counts support this clonotype. This sequence joins TRBV6-1 and TRBJ1-2; D uncertain. Germline V gene data show CDR1 as MNHNS and CDR2 as SASEGT. The CDR3 spans 12 residues. Trimming cost V 7 bases and J 6 bases, with 12 bases left between them. The CDR3 region is CASTGGGDGYTF. Written as DNA, the CDR3 is TGTGCCAGCACCGGAGGTGGCGATGGCTACACCTTC.

The rearrangement joins TRBV19 to TRBJ2-3, with D possibly being TRBD1 or TRBD2 (5 bases each). In germline, CDR1 is LNHDA, CDR2 SQIVND (reference sequence). The V gene lost 8 bases and the J gene lost 4 bases, with 16 bases spanning the gap. The CDR3 spans 14 residues. CDR3 in amino acids: CASSGTGPADTQYF. DNA of the CDR3: TGTGCCAGTTCGGGGACCGGACCGGCAGATACGCAGTATTTT. The variable domain in full, with the rest retrieved from reference TRBV19 and TRBJ2-3, is DGGITQSPKYLFRKEGQNVTLSCEQNLNHDAMYWYRQDPGQGLRLIYYSQIVNDFQKGDIAEGYSVSREKKESFPLTVTSAQKNPTAFYLCASSGTGPADTQYFGPGTRLTVL.

This clonotype was seen at least ten times. This chain links TRBV24-1 with TRBJ2-2, with 7 nucleotides matching TRBD1. The CDR3 totals 16 residues. The junction had 4 bases not matched to a gene; V was cut back by 2 bases and J by 2 bases. Germline V lookup: CDR1 KGHDR, CDR2 SFDVKD. In DNA, the CDR3 is TGTGCCACCAGTGATTGGGGGACAGACAACACCGGGGAGCTGTTTTTT. It specifies CATSDWGTDNTGELFF.

This clonotype was found many times. This chain links TRBV27 with TRBJ2-3, with D perhaps TRBD2 (6 bases). This CDR3 comprises 15 residues. Between the trimmed V and J ends, which lost 4 bases and 6 bases, there was a span of 17 bases. Germline-derived CDR1 and CDR2 are MNHEY and SMNVEV (reference sequence). Written as DNA, the CDR3 is TGTGCCAGCAGTTCCCTCGGGACTTCCAGGGATACGCAGTATTTT. Amino acid sequence: CASSSLGTSRDTQYF.

This clonotype was observed at least ten times. The chain joins TRBV6-1 to TRBJ2-1; perhaps D is TRBD1 or TRBD2 (5 bases each). Trimming cost V 7 bases and J 10 bases, with 17 bases left between them. The CDR3 extends over 13 amino acids. Germline CDR1 is MNHNS and CDR2 is SASEGT. The CDR3 region has the DNA TGTGCCAGCACCCGGGACCCCACGTCCGAGCAGTTCTTC. Protein product: CASTRDPTSEQFF.

There are many counts of this clonotype. The V call is TRBV28, the J call TRBJ1-5; unclear D gene. The CDR3 totals 13 residues. V was clipped by 6 bases and J by 3 bases, with 9 bases between them. Germline CDR1 MDHEN, CDR2 SYDVKM. CDR3: CASRPRVNQPQHF. The DNA of the CDR3 is TGTGCCAGCAGGCCACGGGTCAATCAGCCCCAGCATTTT.

This clonotype was detected ten times or more. The CDR3 loop reads CASSDRDRGNEKLFF. Written as DNA, the CDR3 is TGTGCCAGCAGCGACCGGGACAGGGGTAATGAAAAACTGTTTTTT. V gene TRBV7-2 combines with J gene TRBJ1-4, with TRBD1 identical over 10 bases. V lost 5 bases, J lost 4 bases, and 4 bases stayed unmatched. Germline V lookup: CDR1 SGHTA, CDR2 FQGNSA. CDR3 length: 15 residues.